The rows below give T cell receptor beta chains drawn from one sample of a study of CD8 T cells in ankylosing spondylitis. TCRdb re-called the 5' RACE reads through MiXCR, storing one row per CDR3 protein. The repertoire holds 150,000 to 250,000 distinct CDR3 sequences, with about 13% as singletons. The sample was blood, either unsorted or a sorted T cell fraction (not recorded which). All receptors derive from a male donor with ankylosing spondylitis or in good health (not recorded which). The CDR3 runs from the conserved cysteine through the conserved F or W. The D gene is left open where the match is weak. Part of the rows lack a size; the others show once, few, many or a class for expanded clones.

D gene	V gene	J gene	clone size	CDR3 protein	CDR3 DNA
.	TRBV20-1	TRBJ1-3	many	CSATPRDKSLAGNTIYF	TGCAGTGCTACTCCCAGGGACAAAAGCCTCGCTGGAAACACCATATATTTT
.	TRBV18	TRBJ2-1	.	CASSPPLAYNEQFF	TGTGCCAGCTCACCCCCCCTTGCCTACAATGAGCAGTTCTTC
TRBD2	TRBV5-3	TRBJ2-3	.	CARTLAGVGLVDTQYF	TGTGCCAGAACCCTGGCGGGGGTCGGCTTAGTTGATACGCAGTATTTT
.	TRBV5-6	TRBJ2-2	.	CASSPVKDLNTGELFF	TGTGCCAGCAGCCCTGTGAAAGATCTAAACACCGGGGAGCTGTTTTTT
.	TRBV10-1	TRBJ2-7	few	CASRQGPSYEQYF	TGCGCCAGCAGGCAGGGCCCAAGCTACGAGCAGTACTTC
.	TRBV7-9	TRBJ2-7	many	CASSHTVSSYEQYF	TGTGCCAGCAGCCACACGGTGAGCTCCTACGAGCAGTACTTC
.	TRBV4-1	TRBJ1-4	.	CASSQDGNEKLFF	TGCGCCAGCAGCCAAGACGGAAATGAAAAACTGTTTTTT
.	TRBV3-1	TRBJ2-7	few	CASSQADYPFYEQYF	TGTGCCAGCAGCCAGGCAGACTACCCGTTCTACGAGCAGTACTTC
.	TRBV7-2	TRBJ2-5	.	CASRAGYEETQYF	TGTGCCAGCAGGGCTGGGTATGAAGAGACCCAGTACTTC
.	TRBV4-1	TRBJ1-1	.	CASSPVGGPEAFF	TGCGCCAGCAGCCCGGTGGGAGGGCCTGAAGCTTTCTTT
.	TRBV10-2	TRBJ2-1	few	CASSKELTYYNEQFF	TGCGCCAGCAGCAAGGAGCTGACTTACTACAATGAGCAGTTCTTC
.	TRBV5-1	TRBJ2-7	many	CASSLLTAYEQYF	TGCGCCAGCAGCTTGTTAACGGCGTACGAGCAGTACTTC
.	TRBV13	TRBJ2-2	.	CASSFAGKGPTGELFF	TGTGCCAGCAGCTTCGCAGGGAAGGGGCCCACCGGGGAGCTGTTTTTT
.	TRBV6-2/TRBV6-3	TRBJ2-7	.	CASSFGLPAYEQYF	TGTGCCAGCAGCTTCGGGCTGCCCGCCTACGAGCAGTACTTC
TRBD2	TRBV12-5	TRBJ2-7	.	CASGLDGLVEQYF	TGTGCTAGTGGTTTGGACGGACTAGTCGAGCAGTACTTC
.	TRBV5-1	TRBJ2-7	.	CASSFWGGHYEQYF	TGCGCCAGCAGCTTTTGGGGCGGACACTACGAGCAGTACTTC
.	TRBV20-1	TRBJ2-7	.	CSAGPAGIGYEQYF	TGCAGTGCAGGGCCAGCCGGAATCGGCTACGAGCAGTACTTC
.	TRBV7-9	TRBJ1-5	few	CASSLVMQGQPQHF	TGTGCCAGCAGCTTAGTGATGCAGGGGCAGCCCCAGCATTTT
.	TRBV30	TRBJ1-1	few	CAWSVRWGLNTEAFF	TGTGCCTGGAGTGTACGGTGGGGCTTGAACACTGAAGCTTTCTTT
.	TRBV6-4	TRBJ2-3	.	CASSDEGQSTDTQYF	TGTGCCAGCAGTGACGAGGGGCAGAGCACAGATACGCAGTATTTT
.	TRBV4-2	TRBJ2-1	many	CASSLPDQTHNEQFF	TGTGCCAGCAGCCTCCCGGACCAAACTCACAATGAGCAGTTCTTC
.	TRBV28	TRBJ1-1	few	CASSSQGGDTEAFF	TGTGCCAGCAGTTCACAGGGAGGGGACACTGAAGCTTTCTTT
.	TRBV7-6	TRBJ2-3	few	CASSPPGPDTQYF	TGTGCCAGCAGCCCGCCGGGACCAGATACGCAGTATTTT
.	TRBV2	TRBJ2-6	few	CASSGAGANVLTF	TGTGCCAGCAGCGGGGCTGGGGCCAACGTCCTGACTTTC
TRBD1	TRBV12-3/TRBV12-4	TRBJ1-6	.	CASRSGTGGSPLHF	TGTGCCAGCAGGTCCGGGACAGGGGGATCACCCCTCCACTTT
.	TRBV19	TRBJ1-5	few	CASSIGPGSGNQPQHF	TGTGCCAGTAGTATAGGCCCAGGGAGCGGCAATCAGCCCCAGCATTTT
.	TRBV27	TRBJ1-2	few	CASRGGDYGYTF	TGTGCCAGCAGGGGCGGAGACTATGGCTACACCTTC
.	TRBV12-3/TRBV12-4	TRBJ2-2	once	CASSLAPGELFF	TGTGCCAGCAGTTTAGCTCCCGGGGAGCTGTTTTTT
.	TRBV3-1	TRBJ2-2	many	CASSQGAPGLGELFF	TGTGCCAGCAGCCAAGGGGCGCCGGGGCTCGGGGAGCTGTTTTTT
TRBD1	TRBV6-1	TRBJ2-1	few	CASRFRDRGLESSYNEQFF	TGTGCCAGCAGATTCCGGGACAGGGGTTTAGAGAGCTCCTACAATGAGCAGTTCTTC